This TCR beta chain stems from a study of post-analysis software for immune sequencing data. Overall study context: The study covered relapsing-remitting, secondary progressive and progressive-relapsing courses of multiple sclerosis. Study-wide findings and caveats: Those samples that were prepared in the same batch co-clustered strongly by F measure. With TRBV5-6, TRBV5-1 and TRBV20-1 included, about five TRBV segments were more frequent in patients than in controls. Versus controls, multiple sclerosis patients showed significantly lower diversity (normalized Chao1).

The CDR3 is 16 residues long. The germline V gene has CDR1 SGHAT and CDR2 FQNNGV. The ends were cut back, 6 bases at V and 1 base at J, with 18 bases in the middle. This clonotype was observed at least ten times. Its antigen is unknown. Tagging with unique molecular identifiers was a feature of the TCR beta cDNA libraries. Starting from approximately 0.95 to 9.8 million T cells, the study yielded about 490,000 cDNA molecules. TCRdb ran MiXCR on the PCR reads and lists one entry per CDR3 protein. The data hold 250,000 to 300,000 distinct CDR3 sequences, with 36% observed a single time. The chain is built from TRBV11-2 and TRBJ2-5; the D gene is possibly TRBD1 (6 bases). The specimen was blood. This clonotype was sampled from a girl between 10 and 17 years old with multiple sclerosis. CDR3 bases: TGTGCCAGCAGGCGAGGACAGAACCGCTTCCAAGAGACCCAGTACTTC. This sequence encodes CASRRGQNRFQETQYF.